This T cell receptor beta chain was sequenced for a study of neurological immune-mediated disorders (dated by TCRdb to about 2019). Regarding the research as a whole: Using UMI-based sequencing, the study compared peripheral blood TCR-beta repertoires from patients with HTLV-I-associated myelopathy (HAM/TSP), patients with multiple sclerosis, and healthy controls. The cohort comprised about 68 subjects: approximately 15 HAM/TSP patients, 35 or so multiple sclerosis patients and some 20 healthy controls. Each longitudinal HAM/TSP and healthy donor was sampled at 3 time-points spaced at 3-40 month intervals. Longitudinal samples, technical triplicates and paired sorted CD4+ and CD8+ T-cell subsets, alongside PBMC samples, were included among the roughly 100 TCR-beta libraries.

This clonotype counts as medium-sized (0.01 to 0.1%). Its antigen target is currently unknown. No per-base quality is available; no much larger clone lies one base away. Study-wide conclusions, independent of this receptor: Expanded clones from different subjects shared no identical CDR3 amino acid sequences, which suggests that TCR-beta repertoires were private in all groups. TCR clonal expansion was greatest in HAM/TSP patients and smallest in MS patients, who ranked below even healthy controls.

The time point label on this specimen signifies: longitudinal time-point 3. Healthy controls were blood bank volunteers in Maryland, USA. Unsorted PBMC libraries were generated from 2 million PBMCs stored in RNAlater at -80 °C until RNA extraction. Peripheral blood was subjected to Ficoll-Hypaque density gradient centrifugation to isolate PBMCs, which were then cryopreserved in liquid nitrogen. cDNA was synthesized by template-switch 5'RACE using a primer carrying a 10-nucleotide random unique molecular identifier by which each TCR transcript was tagged. Each sequencing run produced over 190 million TCR-beta sequences covering 15-18 subjects. The RNeasy kit was used for extraction of total RNA. TCR-beta VDJ regions were amplified with primers for the TCR constant region and the 5'RACE anchor, using the KAPA Real-time Library Amplification kit. Sample indexes and Illumina adaptors were added in a first PCR, and a second PCR then increased library yield. After Ampure bead purification, the TCR product of roughly 650 bp was size-selected on a 2% E-gel SizeSelection system. Library quality was checked on a Bioanalyzer, concentration was measured with Qubit, and libraries were quantified with the Kapa Library Quantification kit before pooling. Libraries were sequenced paired-end 2 x 150 bp on an Illumina HiSeq 2500. To increase sequence diversity, about 25-30% phiX was spiked into each library pool. Regarding the original processing steps: Quality-filtered reads were processed with the UMI-based MiGEC pipeline, and over 75% of raw TCR sequences were removed by the MiGEC pipeline during error correction. VDJ genes were aligned to IMGT germline references, and each clonotype was defined by a unique CDR3 amino acid sequence together with V-J genes. Clonal expansion, Shannon diversity and CDR3 relatedness were evaluated with VDJtools (CalcPairwiseDistances, ClusterSamples), while phylogenetic trees were built in CLCbio workbench. Expanded clones were defined as having at least 8 unique UMIs, based on coefficient-of-variation modelling across technical triplicates. In-frame beta chains were kept once TCRdb had trimmed the public reads at Q25 with fastp and called clones with MiXCR. Records with the same CDR3 protein are collapsed into one entry carrying the most frequent genes and DNA. The V and J calls follow TCRdb's processing rather than the paper's. The sample table shows about 53,000 distinct CDR3 sequences, and approximately 8.4% are seen once. The ten top clones hold 1.9% of the sample.

The sequenced sample consisted of PBMCs. The clonotype originates from a woman aged 35 to 49 in good health.

DNA sequence: TGTGCCAGCAGCCTGCTGATGAATCAGCCCCAGCATTTT. Protein translation: CASSLLMNQPQHF. The sequence joins TRBV27 to TRBJ1-5; no D gene is confidently identified. Reading from cysteine to phenylalanine, the CDR3 counts 13 amino acids. The sequence is cut down to CDR3 DNA, 39 bases in frame from base 1. For CDR1 and CDR2, the germline V gene (reference sequence) lists MNHEY and SMNVEV. A distance of 10 bases separates the germline ends of V and J, which lose 6 bases and 4 bases respectively.